These T cell receptor beta chains were read from a single sample in a study of metastatic and nonmetastatic thyroid tumors. TCRdb reprocessed the PCR reads using MiXCR. The sample records roughly 32,000 clones, over 15% being singletons. The sequencing input was blood. Every receptor here comes from a female donor with papillary thyroid cancer or a benign thyroid nodule (not recorded which). Some clones in this sample may be carry-over from other donors' samples. Both conserved end residues are part of each CDR3. Each record gives: V gene, clone size, D gene, J gene, CDR3 DNA, CDR3 protein. The D gene is left open where the match is weak. The size of a clone is reported for some rows only, either as once, few or many, or as a class for expanded clones.

v_gene: TRBV24-1; abundance: .; d_gene: .; j_gene: TRBJ2-1; CDR3nt: TGTGCCATCAGTTTAGGGTGTAACAATGAGCAGTTCTTC; CDR3aa: CAISLGCNNEQFF
v_gene: TRBV6-4; abundance: .; d_gene: .; j_gene: TRBJ1-1; CDR3nt: TGTGCCTGCAGTTATGTCAGAAACACTGAAGCTTTCTTT; CDR3aa: CACSYVRNTEAFF
v_gene: TRBV11-1; abundance: many; d_gene: .; j_gene: TRBJ1-1; CDR3nt: TGTGCCAGCGGGAGATTGAACACTGAAGCTTTCTTT; CDR3aa: CASGRLNTEAFF
v_gene: TRBV27; abundance: many; d_gene: .; j_gene: TRBJ2-2; CDR3nt: TGTGCCAGCAGTCCCTGGATCACCGGGGAGCTGTTTTTT; CDR3aa: CASSPWITGELFF
v_gene: TRBV7-9; abundance: many; d_gene: TRBD1; j_gene: TRBJ2-3; CDR3nt: TGTGCCAGCAGCTCGGATTCCGACAGGGTCCCGGATACGCAGTATTTT; CDR3aa: CASSSDSDRVPDTQYF
v_gene: TRBV5-1; abundance: many; d_gene: TRBD1; j_gene: TRBJ1-4; CDR3nt: TGCGCCAGCAGCTTGGGGGGACTCTACAGGGGAACTAATGAAAAACTGTTTTTT; CDR3aa: CASSLGGLYRGTNEKLFF
v_gene: TRBV7-3; abundance: many; d_gene: .; j_gene: TRBJ2-1; CDR3nt: TGTGCCAGCAGCTCAGGGGTCGGTGAGCAGTTCTTC; CDR3aa: CASSSGVGEQFF
v_gene: TRBV12-3/TRBV12-4; abundance: medium-sized; d_gene: TRBD1; j_gene: TRBJ2-7; CDR3nt: TGTGCCAGCAGTTTGGGGACAGGGGGCCCAAGCGAGCAGTACTTC; CDR3aa: CASSLGTGGPSEQYF
v_gene: TRBV3-1; abundance: many; d_gene: .; j_gene: TRBJ2-2; CDR3nt: TGTGCCAGCAGCCAGCAGGGAACCGGGGAGCTGCTTTTT; CDR3aa: CASSQQGTGELLF
v_gene: TRBV20-1; abundance: many; d_gene: TRBD2; j_gene: TRBJ2-1; CDR3nt: TGCAGTGCTAGCGCGGGAGTGGGCTACAATGAGCAGTTCTTC; CDR3aa: CSASAGVGYNEQFF
v_gene: TRBV19; abundance: many; d_gene: .; j_gene: TRBJ1-4; CDR3nt: TGTGCCAGTAGTAAGACCTCTGCTAATGAAAAACTGTTTTTT; CDR3aa: CASSKTSANEKLFF
v_gene: TRBV3-1; abundance: many; d_gene: .; j_gene: TRBJ1-2; CDR3nt: TGTGCCAGCAGCATCCAACAGGGTGGGGGCTACACCTTC; CDR3aa: CASSIQQGGGYTF
v_gene: TRBV11-1; abundance: .; d_gene: .; j_gene: TRBJ2-7; CDR3nt: TGTGCCAGCAGCTTAGGCGTGGCCTACGAGCAGTACTTC; CDR3aa: CASSLGVAYEQYF
v_gene: TRBV27; abundance: many; d_gene: TRBD2; j_gene: TRBJ2-6; CDR3nt: TGTGCCAGCAGAGTAGCGGGGGCCGTCTCTGGGGCCAACGTCCTGACTTTC; CDR3aa: CASRVAGAVSGANVLTF
v_gene: TRBV12-3/TRBV12-4; abundance: .; d_gene: .; j_gene: TRBJ2-7; CDR3nt: TGTGCCAGCACCTTCTATAGGTCAGGGGTCGGGGACGAGCAGTACTTC; CDR3aa: CASTFYRSGVGDEQYF
v_gene: TRBV12-3/TRBV12-4; abundance: few; d_gene: .; j_gene: TRBJ1-5; CDR3nt: TGTGCCAGCAGTTTAGGAATCGTGGGCAATCATCCCCATCATTTT; CDR3aa: CASSLGIVGNHPHHF
v_gene: TRBV4-1; abundance: many; d_gene: TRBD1; j_gene: TRBJ1-5; CDR3nt: TGCGCCAGCAGTATATTCACAGGGGACAATCAGCCCCAGCATTTT; CDR3aa: CASSIFTGDNQPQHF
v_gene: TRBV5-4; abundance: many; d_gene: TRBD2; j_gene: TRBJ2-3; CDR3nt: TGTGCCAGCAGCTTGGGCGGGGGGGCCTATACGCAGTATTTT; CDR3aa: CASSLGGGAYTQYF
v_gene: TRBV30; abundance: many; d_gene: .; j_gene: TRBJ1-2; CDR3nt: TGTGCCTGGATGAGGGACCGCGCCGGGATCCACTATGGCTACACCTTC; CDR3aa: CAWMRDRAGIHYGYTF
v_gene: TRBV5-1; abundance: .; d_gene: .; j_gene: TRBJ1-1; CDR3nt: TGCGCCAGCAGCCTCGAATGGGGCGTGTTCACTGGAGCTTTCTTT; CDR3aa: CASSLEWGVFTGAFF
v_gene: TRBV28; abundance: many; d_gene: TRBD1; j_gene: TRBJ1-1; CDR3nt: TGTGCCAGCAAACCACCGGGACAGAAACAAGCTTTCTTT; CDR3aa: CASKPPGQKQAFF
v_gene: TRBV19; abundance: many; d_gene: .; j_gene: TRBJ1-2; CDR3nt: TGTGCCAGTAGCCTATTACAGGGTTCAGATGGCTACACCTTC; CDR3aa: CASSLLQGSDGYTF
v_gene: TRBV12-3/TRBV12-4; abundance: many; d_gene: TRBD1; j_gene: TRBJ2-1; CDR3nt: TGTGCCAGCAGTTTATACAGGGGTTCCCCCTACAATGAGCAGTTCTTC; CDR3aa: CASSLYRGSPYNEQFF
v_gene: TRBV5-1; abundance: .; d_gene: TRBD1; j_gene: TRBJ2-1; CDR3nt: TGCGCCAGCAGCCTGGGACAGGAAAATGAGCAGTTCTTC; CDR3aa: CASSLGQENEQFF
v_gene: TRBV4-1; abundance: many; d_gene: TRBD1; j_gene: TRBJ1-6; CDR3nt: TGCGCCAGCAGCCAGATGGACAGGGAGGGTTCACCCCTCCACTTT; CDR3aa: CASSQMDREGSPLHF
v_gene: TRBV2; abundance: .; d_gene: .; j_gene: TRBJ2-2; CDR3nt: TGTGCCAGCAGAGGACCGACTACGAACACCGGGGAGTTGTTTTTT; CDR3aa: CASRGPTTNTGELFF
v_gene: TRBV28; abundance: .; d_gene: .; j_gene: TRBJ2-7; CDR3nt: TGTGCCAGCAGTTTGGGGTTCGAGCAGTACTTC; CDR3aa: CASSLGFEQYF
v_gene: TRBV5-1; abundance: many; d_gene: .; j_gene: TRBJ2-1; CDR3nt: TGCGCCAGCAGCTCCTTCCTCTCCTACAATGAGCAGTTCTTC; CDR3aa: CASSSFLSYNEQFF
v_gene: TRBV5-1; abundance: many; d_gene: .; j_gene: TRBJ2-1; CDR3nt: TGCGCCAGCCGCTCCTACAATGAGCAGTTCTTC; CDR3aa: CASRSYNEQFF
v_gene: TRBV20-1; abundance: many; d_gene: .; j_gene: TRBJ1-1; CDR3nt: TGCAGTGCTCAACAGGGACCTGAAGCTTTCTTT; CDR3aa: CSAQQGPEAFF
v_gene: TRBV5-1; abundance: .; d_gene: .; j_gene: TRBJ2-7; CDR3nt: TGCGCCAGCAGCTTGGCGGGGGGCCAGGACGAGCAGTACTTC; CDR3aa: CASSLAGGQDEQYF
v_gene: TRBV3-1; abundance: many; d_gene: .; j_gene: TRBJ2-5; CDR3nt: TGTGCCAGCAGTTTCACCCGGGCCCTTGAAGAGACCCAGTACTTC; CDR3aa: CASSFTRALEETQYF
v_gene: TRBV5-1; abundance: .; d_gene: TRBD2; j_gene: TRBJ2-2; CDR3nt: TGCGCCAGCAGCGGGAAGCGGGGGGGATCCATCGGGGAGCTGTTTTTT; CDR3aa: CASSGKRGGSIGELFF
v_gene: TRBV19; abundance: few; d_gene: .; j_gene: TRBJ1-1; CDR3nt: TGTGCCAGTAGTACCTGTCAGGGAGGTGGCACTGAAGCTTTCTTT; CDR3aa: CASSTCQGGGTEAFF
v_gene: TRBV15; abundance: many; d_gene: .; j_gene: TRBJ1-1; CDR3nt: TGTGCCACCAGCAGAACCAGGACGGACCTGGCTGAAGCTTTCTTT; CDR3aa: CATSRTRTDLAEAFF
v_gene: TRBV28; abundance: few; d_gene: .; j_gene: TRBJ1-2; CDR3nt: TGTGCCAGGGGGGTGGGGGAAGGGTATGGCTACACCTTC; CDR3aa: CARGVGEGYGYTF
v_gene: TRBV6-1; abundance: medium-sized; d_gene: .; j_gene: TRBJ1-2; CDR3nt: TGTGCCAGCAGTCGAAACTATGGCTACACCTTC; CDR3aa: CASSRNYGYTF
v_gene: TRBV20-1; abundance: .; d_gene: TRBD2; j_gene: TRBJ2-1; CDR3nt: TGCAGTGCCCCTAGCGGAGGGGCATTAAACAATGAGCAGTTCTTC; CDR3aa: CSAPSGGALNNEQFF
v_gene: TRBV11-3; abundance: .; d_gene: .; j_gene: TRBJ2-7; CDR3nt: TGTGCCAGCAGCTTAGTACTGGTAGGAGGCGAGCAGTACTTC; CDR3aa: CASSLVLVGGEQYF
v_gene: TRBV5-1; abundance: many; d_gene: .; j_gene: TRBJ1-4; CDR3nt: TGCGCCAGCACCAAAGGGGGGGAGGCTGAAAAACTGTTTTTT; CDR3aa: CASTKGGEAEKLFF
v_gene: TRBV5-1; abundance: many; d_gene: .; j_gene: TRBJ1-5; CDR3nt: TGCGCCAGCAGCTTGGAATGGGGAGGGCAGCCCCAGCATTTT; CDR3aa: CASSLEWGGQPQHF
v_gene: TRBV20-1; abundance: many; d_gene: TRBD2; j_gene: TRBJ2-7; CDR3nt: TGCAGTGCTAGAGGTCTAGCGGGCGTTTGGGAGCAGTACTTC; CDR3aa: CSARGLAGVWEQYF
v_gene: TRBV20-1; abundance: many; d_gene: .; j_gene: TRBJ2-3; CDR3nt: TGCAGTGTTCGGCCAGGGGAAATGGAAGATACGCAGTATTTT; CDR3aa: CSVRPGEMEDTQYF
v_gene: TRBV7-6; abundance: .; d_gene: TRBD1; j_gene: TRBJ2-5; CDR3nt: TGTGCCCGCAGCTCCCTCCGGGACAGGGGTAGCCAAGAGACCCAGTACTTC; CDR3aa: CARSSLRDRGSQETQYF
v_gene: TRBV24-1; abundance: many; d_gene: .; j_gene: TRBJ2-6; CDR3nt: TGTGCCACCAGTGATTGGGGCTCCTCTGGGGCCAACGTCCTGACTTTC; CDR3aa: CATSDWGSSGANVLTF
v_gene: TRBV12-3/TRBV12-4; abundance: .; d_gene: TRBD2; j_gene: TRBJ2-2; CDR3nt: TGTGCCAGCAGTTTAACTAGCGGGAGGTCCGGGGAGCTGTTTTTT; CDR3aa: CASSLTSGRSGELFF
v_gene: TRBV7-3; abundance: .; d_gene: .; j_gene: TRBJ2-7; CDR3nt: TGTGCCAGCAGCTTAGAGGGAGTCGGAGGGAGCTCCTACGAGCAGTACTTC; CDR3aa: CASSLEGVGGSSYEQYF
v_gene: TRBV27; abundance: medium-sized; d_gene: TRBD1; j_gene: TRBJ2-7; CDR3nt: TGTGCCAGCAGGCCCGGACAGGGGCGCTACGAGCAGTACTTC; CDR3aa: CASRPGQGRYEQYF
v_gene: TRBV5-1; abundance: many; d_gene: .; j_gene: TRBJ1-3; CDR3nt: TGCGCCAGCAGCTTGTCGGGGTGGGACACCATATATTTT; CDR3aa: CASSLSGWDTIYF